Listed below are T cell receptor beta chains from one sample, sequenced in a study of blood T cell repertoires in COVID-19. Using immunoSEQ multiplex PCR, the repertoire was profiled, and TCRdb retains in-frame clones only, with some absent. The profile shows under 150,000 clones, around 82% of them singletons. The sequencing sample was made of peripheral blood. Receptors originate from a man in his 60s with active or convalescent COVID-19. The CDR3 runs from the conserved cysteine through the conserved F or W. The D gene is left open where the match is weak. Size is omitted from some rows. Given values are once, few, many or a class for expanded clones.

DNA: TGTGCCAGCAGCCCGGCCGGGACAGAGAGAAACACCATATATTTT
CDR3: CASSPAGTERNTIYF
D: TRBD1
size: once
J: TRBJ1-3
V: TRBV4-2

DNA: TGTGCCAGTACCCTTCGGGTAGATTCGGGGCCCCAGCATTTT
CDR3: CASTLRVDSGPQHF
D: .
size: .
J: TRBJ1-5
V: TRBV19

DNA: TGTGCCAGTAGTATTTCCGGTCGCCAAGAGACCCAGTACTTC
CDR3: CASSISGRQETQYF
D: .
size: .
J: TRBJ2-5
V: TRBV19

DNA: TGTGCCAGTAGTATACGACAGGGACAAGCTTTCTTT
CDR3: CASSIRQGQAFF
D: TRBD1
size: .
J: TRBJ1-1
V: TRBV19

DNA: TGTGCCAGCTCCATCGGGGCGACAGGGGGTACAGATACGCAGTATTTT
CDR3: CASSIGATGGTDTQYF
D: TRBD1
size: .
J: TRBJ2-3
V: TRBV7-6

DNA: TGTGCCAGCAGCTTACCATTGCCCAGGCCACAAGAGACCCAGTACTTC
CDR3: CASSLPLPRPQETQYF
D: .
size: .
J: TRBJ2-5
V: TRBV7-2

DNA: TGTGCCAGCAGCCTAAGCCCCACCCGCCCGGGAGATACGCAGTATTTT
CDR3: CASSLSPTRPGDTQYF
D: .
size: few
J: TRBJ2-3
V: TRBV7-9

DNA: TGTGCCAGAAGCTTCATCCAGGGAAACACCGGGGAGCTGTTTTTT
CDR3: CARSFIQGNTGELFF
D: .
size: .
J: TRBJ2-2
V: TRBV5-3

DNA: TGTGCCATCAGTGAAAGCAGGGAGGGTGGCTACACCTTC
CDR3: CAISESREGGYTF
D: .
size: .
J: TRBJ1-2
V: TRBV10-3

DNA: TGCGCCAGCAGCCAAGGATGGGCAGTGGGGGGGGGAAACAATGAGCAGTTCTTC
CDR3: CASSQGWAVGGGNNEQFF
D: TRBD2
size: few
J: TRBJ2-1
V: TRBV4-3

DNA: TGTGCCAGCAGCCCCACAGGTTCCCGGGCAGAAAAACTGTTTTTT
CDR3: CASSPTGSRAEKLFF
D: .
size: .
J: TRBJ1-4
V: TRBV7-6

DNA: TGTGCCTGGAGTGTAGAAGGGGGCAGGGGGCATAGAGAGACCCAGTACTTC
CDR3: CAWSVEGGRGHRETQYF
D: TRBD1
size: .
J: TRBJ2-5
V: TRBV30

DNA: TGTGCCAGCAGAAGGACTCCTACCTACGAGCAGTACTTC
CDR3: CASRRTPTYEQYF
D: .
size: .
J: TRBJ2-7
V: TRBV28

DNA: TGTGCCAGTAGTATAGATCCACCTCGTGGGAGGTTCAATCAGCCCCAGCATTTT
CDR3: CASSIDPPRGRFNQPQHF
D: .
size: .
J: TRBJ1-5
V: TRBV19

DNA: TGTGCCTGGGCGGAGAGTGGCTACACCTTC
CDR3: CAWAESGYTF
D: .
size: .
J: TRBJ1-2
V: TRBV30

DNA: TGTGCCAGCTCAGAGAACACAGGGGATACCTACGAGCAGTACTTC
CDR3: CASSENTGDTYEQYF
D: TRBD1
size: .
J: TRBJ2-7
V: TRBV18

DNA: TGTGCCAGCTCACCGCTGGGGGGGGAGGAAGAGACCCAGTACTTC
CDR3: CASSPLGGEEETQYF
D: TRBD2
size: few
J: TRBJ2-5
V: TRBV18

DNA: TGTGCCAGCAGCCAGGAGACAGGGTGGGACTATGGCTACACCTTC
CDR3: CASSQETGWDYGYTF
D: TRBD1
size: .
J: TRBJ1-2
V: TRBV4-2

DNA: TGTGCCAGCAGTTATGAGCGCCCTGGAAACACCATATATTTT
CDR3: CASSYERPGNTIYF
D: .
size: .
J: TRBJ1-3
V: TRBV6-5

DNA: TGTGCCAGCAGTCCCTCGCCGGGACAGGGGGCGCGTTTTGGCTACACCTTC
CDR3: CASSPSPGQGARFGYTF
D: TRBD1
size: .
J: TRBJ1-2
V: TRBV14

DNA: TGTGCCTGGAGTGCGAGGGCCAACACTGAAGCTTTCTTT
CDR3: CAWSARANTEAFF
D: .
size: .
J: TRBJ1-1
V: TRBV30

DNA: TGTGCCAGCAGAGCTAGCGGGGTAGAATCAGATACGCAGTATTTT
CDR3: CASRASGVESDTQYF
D: TRBD2
size: .
J: TRBJ2-3
V: TRBV6-5

DNA: TGCGCCAGCAGCTTGGCAGGGGAAGACTATGGCTACACCTTC
CDR3: CASSLAGEDYGYTF
D: .
size: .
J: TRBJ1-2
V: TRBV5-1

DNA: TGCGCCAGCAGCCAGGGGAGGGCCGGGGAGCTGTTTTTT
CDR3: CASSQGRAGELFF
D: TRBD2
size: .
J: TRBJ2-2
V: TRBV4-1

DNA: TGTGCCAGCAGCTTAGGGACTAGCGGCACAGATACGCAGTATTTT
CDR3: CASSLGTSGTDTQYF
D: TRBD2
size: .
J: TRBJ2-3
V: TRBV11-3

DNA: TGTGCCAGCCACCAGGGAGGGGTGGATCAGCCCCAGCATTTT
CDR3: CASHQGGVDQPQHF
D: .
size: many
J: TRBJ1-5
V: TRBV7-2

DNA: TGTGCCAGCTCACCAAGCGACAGGCCCTACGAGCAGTACTTC
CDR3: CASSPSDRPYEQYF
D: .
size: .
J: TRBJ2-7
V: TRBV18

DNA: TGTGCCAGCAGCTTAACGTTAGGCGGGGGCGGCGGGGAGCTGTTTTTT
CDR3: CASSLTLGGGGGELFF
D: .
size: .
J: TRBJ2-2
V: TRBV7-3

DNA: TGTGCCAGCAGCTTTGGCGGGATCGGGGGCACAGATACGCAGTATTTT
CDR3: CASSFGGIGGTDTQYF
D: .
size: .
J: TRBJ2-3
V: TRBV11-2

DNA: TGTGCCAGCAGCGTAGGTAGCGGGAGTGTCACAGATACGCAGTATTTT
CDR3: CASSVGSGSVTDTQYF
D: TRBD2
size: .
J: TRBJ2-3
V: TRBV9

DNA: TGTGCCAGCAGCATGCCGGGGACAGGGGCGGAGACCCAGTACTTC
CDR3: CASSMPGTGAETQYF
D: TRBD1
size: .
J: TRBJ2-5
V: TRBV5-6

DNA: TGTGCCAGCAGCTCGAACATCGGGACAACCGATGGCTACACCTTC
CDR3: CASSSNIGTTDGYTF
D: .
size: .
J: TRBJ1-2
V: TRBV5-5

DNA: TGTGCCAGCAGCTTAGGAGGGACAGAAAATGAAAAACTGTTTTTT
CDR3: CASSLGGTENEKLFF
D: TRBD1
size: once
J: TRBJ1-4
V: TRBV7-2

DNA: TGTGCCAGCAGCTGGAGCACGAACACTGAAGCTTTCTTT
CDR3: CASSWSTNTEAFF
D: .
size: .
J: TRBJ1-1
V: TRBV11-3

DNA: TGCAGCGTTGCCAAGGGGGGGCGGGAGTTCAACGAGCAGTACTTC
CDR3: CSVAKGGREFNEQYF
D: .
size: .
J: TRBJ2-7
V: TRBV29-1

DNA: TGTGCCAGCAGCCAAGCCGGGGAGGATGAGCAGTTCTTC
CDR3: CASSQAGEDEQFF
D: .
size: .
J: TRBJ2-1
V: TRBV14

DNA: TGTGCCAGCAGCCCCACAGGGCTCTCTGGAAACACCATATATTTT
CDR3: CASSPTGLSGNTIYF
D: .
size: .
J: TRBJ1-3
V: TRBV7-9

DNA: TGCAGCGTTGGGGTATCGGCAGGGAGGGAGCAGTACTTC
CDR3: CSVGVSAGREQYF
D: .
size: .
J: TRBJ2-7
V: TRBV29-1

DNA: TGCAGCGTTTCCCCTGGGGACACCTCCTACGAGCAGTACTTC
CDR3: CSVSPGDTSYEQYF
D: .
size: once
J: TRBJ2-7
V: TRBV29-1

DNA: TGTGCCAGCAGCGTAGCGTTCTACAATGAGCAGTTCTTC
CDR3: CASSVAFYNEQFF
D: .
size: .
J: TRBJ2-1
V: TRBV9

DNA: TGTGCCAGCAGCCGAAAACAGGGTTTCTTAGATACGCAGTATTTT
CDR3: CASSRKQGFLDTQYF
D: .
size: few
J: TRBJ2-3
V: TRBV7-9